This TCR beta chain was retrieved from a study of cytomegalovirus exposure and HLA in healthy donors. As regards this clone: Its antigen is currently unknown.

The PCR made use of 60 Vbeta and 13 Jbeta primers. The table came from immunoSEQ multiplex PCR; TCRdb's copy has only in-frame clones and leaves some out. The sample records around 200,000 clones, over 60% being singletons. The germline gives CDR1 KGHSH, CDR2 LQKENI. The V end lost 2 bases, the J end lost 6 bases, and 18 bases lay between the germline ends. CDR3 length: 16 residues. Study-level results: TCR beta chains associated with HLA were, in a later analysis, more clonally expanded than equally common others. Trimming of TCR beta V- and J-genes showed a link, identified in a later analysis, to a missense DCLRE1C variant.

The J gene is TRBJ2-3, the V gene TRBV18; TRBD2 is a possible D gene (7 bases). This TCR derives from a woman aged 50 to 60 in good health and CMV-seronegative. The material sequenced was PBMCs. CDR3 DNA: TGTGCCAGCTCACCAAAAACGGGGGGCGTGCCCGATACGCAGTATTTT. It is translated as CASSPKTGGVPDTQYF.